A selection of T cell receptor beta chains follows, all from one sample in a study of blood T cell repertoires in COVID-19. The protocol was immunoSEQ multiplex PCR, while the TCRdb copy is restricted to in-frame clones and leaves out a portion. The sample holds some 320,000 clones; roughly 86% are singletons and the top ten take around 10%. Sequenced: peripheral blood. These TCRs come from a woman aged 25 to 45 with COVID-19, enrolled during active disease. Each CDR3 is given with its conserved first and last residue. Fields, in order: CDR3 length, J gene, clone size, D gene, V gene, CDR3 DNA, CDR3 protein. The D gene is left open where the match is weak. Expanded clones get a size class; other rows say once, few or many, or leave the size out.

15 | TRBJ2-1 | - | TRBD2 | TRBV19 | TGTGCCAGTAGCCTGGGCGGGAGCTCCTACAATGAGCAGTTCTTC | CASSLGGSSYNEQFF
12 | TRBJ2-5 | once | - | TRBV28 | TGTGCCAGCAATGAGCAGGGAGAGACCCAGTACTTC | CASNEQGETQYF
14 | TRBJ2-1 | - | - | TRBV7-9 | TGTGCCAGCAGCCCGCAAACAGGAGAGAGTGAGCAGTTCTTC | CASSPQTGESEQFF
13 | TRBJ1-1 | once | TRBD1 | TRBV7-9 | TGTGCCAGCAGCAAAGGGACAGTTACTGAAGCTTTCTTT | CASSKGTVTEAFF
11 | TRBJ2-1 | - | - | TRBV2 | TGTGCCAGCACCGAGGGGGGGGTTGAGTTCTTC | CASTEGGVEFF
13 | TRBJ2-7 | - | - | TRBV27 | TGTGCCAGCAGTTTGACTAGCTCCTACGAGCAGTACTTC | CASSLTSSYEQYF
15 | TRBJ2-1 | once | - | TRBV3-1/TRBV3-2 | TGTGCCAGCAGCCAGAGGGGGGGCCCCTACAATGAGCAGTTCTTC | CASSQRGGPYNEQFF
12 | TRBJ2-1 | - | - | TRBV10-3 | TGTGCCATCAAGAGAGGTACCAATGAGCAGTTCTTC | CAIKRGTNEQFF
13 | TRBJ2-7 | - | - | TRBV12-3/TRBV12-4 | TGTGCCAGCAGTTTAAACAGGCCCTACGAGCAGTACTTC | CASSLNRPYEQYF
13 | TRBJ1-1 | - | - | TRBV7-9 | TGTGCCAGCAGCTTATCGGGAAACACTGAAGCTTTCTTT | CASSLSGNTEAFF
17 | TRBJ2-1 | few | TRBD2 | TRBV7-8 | TGTGCCAGCAGCCATCCTCGGGGAGCGGGGGGCTCCAATGAGCAGTTCTTC | CASSHPRGAGGSNEQFF
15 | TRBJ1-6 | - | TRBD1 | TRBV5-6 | TGTGCCAGCAGCCACAGGGGGATGAGTAATTCACCCCTCCACTTT | CASSHRGMSNSPLHF
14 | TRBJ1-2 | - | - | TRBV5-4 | TGTGCCAGCAGTCCAATTGACAGCACCTATGGCTACACCTTC | CASSPIDSTYGYTF
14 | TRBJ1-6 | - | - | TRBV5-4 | TGTGCCAGCAGCTTGGGCAGGGGTAATTCACCCCTCCACTTT | CASSLGRGNSPLHF
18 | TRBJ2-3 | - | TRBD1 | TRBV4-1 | TGCGCCAGCAGCCAAGTAGGAGGACAGGGTTGGCGGGAAGATACGCAGTATTTT | CASSQVGGQGWREDTQYF
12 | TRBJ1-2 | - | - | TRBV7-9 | TGTGCCAGCGGAAGACAGGACTATGGCTACACCTTC | CASGRQDYGYTF
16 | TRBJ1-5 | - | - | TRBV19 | TGTGCCACCACGTCCTGGGGGGGAATTGGCAATCAGCCCCAGCATTTT | CATTSWGGIGNQPQHF
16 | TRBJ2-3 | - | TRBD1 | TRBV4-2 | TGTGCCAGCAGCCTAAACGCGGGACAGGGGACAGATACGCAGTATTTT | CASSLNAGQGTDTQYF
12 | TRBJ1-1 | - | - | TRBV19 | TGTGCCACTAAAACCCCGGACACTGAAGCTTTCTTT | CATKTPDTEAFF
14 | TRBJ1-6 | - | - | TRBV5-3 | TGTGCCAGAAGCCAGGGCTGGCCAAATTCACCCCTCCACTTT | CARSQGWPNSPLHF
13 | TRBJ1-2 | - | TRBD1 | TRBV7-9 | TGTGCCAGCAGCTTTCAGGGGGCGGTCGGCTACACCTTC | CASSFQGAVGYTF
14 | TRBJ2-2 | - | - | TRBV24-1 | TGTGCCACCAGTGATTCAGTGTACACCGGGGAGCTGTTTTTT | CATSDSVYTGELFF
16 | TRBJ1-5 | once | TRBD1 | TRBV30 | TGTGCCTGGAGTGTCACTAGGGACAGACTCAATCAGCCCCAGCATTTT | CAWSVTRDRLNQPQHF
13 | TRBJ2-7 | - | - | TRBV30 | TGTGCCTGGAGGACGACTAGGGAAGACGAGCAGTACTTC | CAWRTTREDEQYF
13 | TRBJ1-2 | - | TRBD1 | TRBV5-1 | TGCGCCAGCAGCAGAACAGGGGCCGATGGCTACACCTTC | CASSRTGADGYTF
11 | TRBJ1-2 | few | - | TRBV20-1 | TGCAGTGCTAGGGGGGGTAGAGGCTACACCTTC | CSARGGRGYTF
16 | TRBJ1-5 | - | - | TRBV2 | TGTGCCAGCAGTGGACGCAGGTTCTCTAGCAATCAGCCCCAGCATTTT | CASSGRRFSSNQPQHF
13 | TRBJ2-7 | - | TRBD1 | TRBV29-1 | TGCAGCGTACGTACAGGGGCCCCCTACGAGCAGTACTTC | CSVRTGAPYEQYF
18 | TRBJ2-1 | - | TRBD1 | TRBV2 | TGTGCCAGCAGTGAAGCGCTTGGACAGGGTTACGCCTACAATGAGCAGTTCTTC | CASSEALGQGYAYNEQFF
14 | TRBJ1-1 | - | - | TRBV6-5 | TGTGCCAGCAGACTCAGGGGCCTGAGTGAAAAAGCTTTCTTT | CASRLRGLSEKAFF
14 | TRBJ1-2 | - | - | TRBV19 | TGTGCCGCCTCCCCCTCGGCAGGTACTGGTGGCTACACCTTC | CAASPSAGTGGYTF
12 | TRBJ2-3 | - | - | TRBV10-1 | TGCGCCAGCTCGGACTACACAGATACGCAGTATTTT | CASSDYTDTQYF
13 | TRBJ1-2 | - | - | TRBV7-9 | TGTGCCAGCAGCTTCGGGGGGAGCTATGGCTACACCTTC | CASSFGGSYGYTF
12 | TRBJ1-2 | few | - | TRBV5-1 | TGCGCCAGCAGACAGGGTATGCGTGGCTACACCTTC | CASRQGMRGYTF
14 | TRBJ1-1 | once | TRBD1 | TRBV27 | TGTGCCAGCAGTTACTTCACAGGGGACACTGAAGCTTTCTTT | CASSYFTGDTEAFF
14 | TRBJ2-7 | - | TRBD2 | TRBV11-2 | TGTGCCAGCAGCTTAGTGGGGGGGGCCTACGAGCAGTACTTC | CASSLVGGAYEQYF
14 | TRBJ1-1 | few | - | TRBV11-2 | TGTGCCAGCAGGTTACAGGGTATGCGCACTGAAGCTTTCTTT | CASRLQGMRTEAFF
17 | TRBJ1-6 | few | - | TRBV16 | TGTGCCAGCAGCCAATCTGTCAGGGTCTCCTATAATTCACCCCTCCACTTT | CASSQSVRVSYNSPLHF
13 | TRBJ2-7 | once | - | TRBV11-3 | TGTGCCAGCAGCTTCGGGGATACCTACGAGCAGTACTTC | CASSFGDTYEQYF
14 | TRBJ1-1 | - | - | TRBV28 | TGTGCCAGCAGTTTTAAACAGGGCGCCACTGAAGCTTTCTTT | CASSFKQGATEAFF
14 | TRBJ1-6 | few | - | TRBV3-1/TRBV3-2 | TGTGCCAGCAGCCAAGATTGGGAGAGTTCACCCCTCCACTTT | CASSQDWESSPLHF
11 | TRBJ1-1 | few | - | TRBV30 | TGTGCCTGGAGGTGGGAGTCGGGAGCTTTCTTT | CAWRWESGAFF
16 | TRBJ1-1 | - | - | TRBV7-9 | TGTGCCAGCAGCCCCCCCGGGAACCTCATGAACACTGAAGCTTTCTTT | CASSPPGNLMNTEAFF
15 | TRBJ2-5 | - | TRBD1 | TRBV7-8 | TGTGCCAGCAGCTTAGACGGACAGGTTTTTGAGACCCAGTACTTC | CASSLDGQVFETQYF
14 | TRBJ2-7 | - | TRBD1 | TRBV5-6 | TGTGCCAGCAGCTATCGGACAGGGATCACCGAGCAGTACTTC | CASSYRTGITEQYF
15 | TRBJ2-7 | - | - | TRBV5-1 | TGCGCCAGCAGCTTGGCAGGATCGATGACCTACGAGCAGTACTTC | CASSLAGSMTYEQYF
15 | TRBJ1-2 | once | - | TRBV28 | TGTGCCAGCAGTTTCTCCTCCTCGGGTTTCAGTGGCTACACCTTC | CASSFSSSGFSGYTF
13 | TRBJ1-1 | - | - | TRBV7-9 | TGTGCCAGCAGCTTGTTCCAGAACACTGAAGCTTTCTTT | CASSLFQNTEAFF
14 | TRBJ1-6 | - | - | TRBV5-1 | TGCGCCAGCAGCCCGCCTCAAGAGGGATCACCCCTCCACTTT | CASSPPQEGSPLHF
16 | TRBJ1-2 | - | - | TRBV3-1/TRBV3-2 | TGTGCCAGCAGCCAAGATAGCGTGGAGGGCCCCTATGGCTACACCTTC | CASSQDSVEGPYGYTF
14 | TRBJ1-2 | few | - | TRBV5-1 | TGCGCCAGCAGCTTGGGGACAGAACGTTATGGCTACACCTTC | CASSLGTERYGYTF
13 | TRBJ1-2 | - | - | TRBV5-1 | TGCGCCAGCAGCTTGAGTAGTACCTATGGCTACACCTTC | CASSLSSTYGYTF
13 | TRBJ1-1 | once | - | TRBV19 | TGTGCCAGTAGTATAGATGGGCAGATTGAAGCTTTCTTT | CASSIDGQIEAFF
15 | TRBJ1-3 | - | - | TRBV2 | TGTGCCAGCAGTGAAGGGACAGTCTCTGGAAACACCATATATTTT | CASSEGTVSGNTIYF
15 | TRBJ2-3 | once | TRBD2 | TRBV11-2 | TGTGCCAGCAGCTTAGTAGTAGCGGGGACAGATACGCAGTATTTT | CASSLVVAGTDTQYF
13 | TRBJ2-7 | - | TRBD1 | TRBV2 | TGTGCCAGCAGTGGGACAGGAATCTACGAGCAGTACTTC | CASSGTGIYEQYF
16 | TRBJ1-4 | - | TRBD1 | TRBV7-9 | TGTGCCAGCAGCGGATCCCGGGACAGCACGGTGGGAAAACTGTTTTTT | CASSGSRDSTVGKLFF
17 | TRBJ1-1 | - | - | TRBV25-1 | TGTGCCAGCAGTGACTCTGGTGGAGGGATGGGTGACACTGAAGCTTTCTTT | CASSDSGGGMGDTEAFF
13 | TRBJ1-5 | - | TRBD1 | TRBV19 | TGTGCCAGTCAAACAGGGGCAATCAGGCCCCAGCATTTT | CASQTGAIRPQHF